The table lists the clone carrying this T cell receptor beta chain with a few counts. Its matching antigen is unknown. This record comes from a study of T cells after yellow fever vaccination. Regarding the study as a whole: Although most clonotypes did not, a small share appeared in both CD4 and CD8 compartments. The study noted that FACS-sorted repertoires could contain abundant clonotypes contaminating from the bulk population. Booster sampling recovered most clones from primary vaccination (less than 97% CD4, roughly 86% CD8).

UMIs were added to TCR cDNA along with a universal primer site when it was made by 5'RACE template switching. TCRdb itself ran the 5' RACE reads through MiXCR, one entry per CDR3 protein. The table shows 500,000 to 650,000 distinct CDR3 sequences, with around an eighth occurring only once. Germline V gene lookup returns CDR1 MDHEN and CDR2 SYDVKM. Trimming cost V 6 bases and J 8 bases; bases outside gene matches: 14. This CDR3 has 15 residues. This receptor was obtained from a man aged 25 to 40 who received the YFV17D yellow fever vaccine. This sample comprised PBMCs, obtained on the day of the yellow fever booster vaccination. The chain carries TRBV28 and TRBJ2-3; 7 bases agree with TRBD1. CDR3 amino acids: CASRRVDRDLATQYF. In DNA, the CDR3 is TGTGCCAGCAGACGGGTCGACAGGGACCTTGCTACGCAGTATTTT.